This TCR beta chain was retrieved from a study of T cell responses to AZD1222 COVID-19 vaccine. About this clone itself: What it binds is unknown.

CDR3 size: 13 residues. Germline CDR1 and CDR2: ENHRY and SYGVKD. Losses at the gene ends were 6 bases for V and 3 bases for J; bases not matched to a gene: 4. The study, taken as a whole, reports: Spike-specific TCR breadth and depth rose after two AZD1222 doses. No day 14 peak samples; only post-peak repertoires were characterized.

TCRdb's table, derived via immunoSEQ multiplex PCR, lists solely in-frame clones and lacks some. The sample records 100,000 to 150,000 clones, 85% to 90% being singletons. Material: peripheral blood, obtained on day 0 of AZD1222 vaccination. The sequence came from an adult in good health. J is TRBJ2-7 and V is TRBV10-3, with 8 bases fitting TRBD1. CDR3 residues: CAIRGTGNYEQYF. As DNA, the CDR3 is TGTGCCATCAGAGGGACAGGAAACTACGAGCAGTACTTC.